This passage covers 8 T cell receptor beta chains from one sample sequenced in a study of blood T cells in healthy people across ages. With a J-beta primer mix and a sample-barcoded 5' primer, a second PCR ran about 7 to 12 cycles. TCRdb reprocessed the 5' RACE reads with MiXCR, giving one entry per CDR3 protein. The sample lists some 1.8 million distinct CDR3 sequences, 35% to 50% occurring once. Sequencing used blood. Receptor source: a human donor in good health.

The chain couples TRBV15 to TRBJ1-4, with no clear D. The CDR3 runs 14 residues. V was clipped by 8 bases and J by 3 bases, with 13 bases between them. In germline, CDR1 is LNHNV, CDR2 YYDKDF (reference sequence). The CDR3 bases are TGTGCCACCTCCAGGCTGTGGGCTAATGAAAAACTGTTTTTT. Translating it yields CATSRLWANEKLFF.

Comment on this clonotype: The junction and the germline gene differ at one end; a read error may be behind it. J is TRBJ2-4 and V is TRBV2, with 9 nucleotides matching TRBD2. There are 19 residues in the CDR3. CDR1 is SNHLY, CDR2 FYNNEI, per germline. CDR3 nucleotide sequence: TGTACCAGCAGTGAAGCGCTTGGGCTAGCGGGGTCCAGGAGAGGGGAGCAGTACTTC. This encodes CTSSEALGLAGSRRGEQYF.

The chain joins TRBV12-3 or TRBV12-4 to TRBJ2-4; D is unclear. The J call may be faulty, since TRBJ2-7 better matches the DNA end. This CDR3 has 12 amino acids. In DNA, the CDR3 is TGTGCCAGCAGTCTCCTCTATAGCGAGCAGTACTTC. This sequence encodes CASSLLYSEQYF.

The chain joins TRBV5-1 to TRBJ1-1, with D possibly TRBD1 on 5 matching bases. The CDR3 loop spans 14 amino acids. V lost 2 bases and J lost 1, with 9 bases in between. From germline, CDR1 is SGHRS and CDR2 YFSETQ. In nucleotides, the CDR3 is TGCGCCAGCAGCTTCGATGGACAGAACACTGAAGCTTTCTTT. The encoded protein is CASSFDGQNTEAFF.

The chain joins TRBV3-1 to TRBJ2-3; D call uncertain. The CDR3 covers 15 residues. Germline V gives CDR1 LGHDT, CDR2 YNNKEL (reference sequence). V was trimmed by 5 bases and J by 3 bases, leaving 15 bases between them. CDR3 sequence: CASSAIGRETDTQYF. For the CDR3, the DNA is TGTGCCAGCAGCGCAATCGGACGAGAGACAGATACGCAGTATTTT.

The table lists this clonotype with a count of one. The J gene is TRBJ2-3, the V gene TRBV6-1; D is perhaps TRBD1 (6 bases). CDR3 length equals 15 residues. Germline V CDR1 and CDR2: MNHNS, SASEGT. Trimming took 3 bases from V and 5 from J, leaving 15 bases between them. The CDR3 nucleotides read TGTGCCAGCAGTGAGCAAGGACAGACCAGAGATACGCAGTATTTT. It is translated as CASSEQGQTRDTQYF.

The rearrangement joins TRBV7-9 to TRBJ2-3; D gene ambiguous. Trimming cost V 1 base and J 14 bases, with 34 bases left between them. There are 19 residues in the CDR3. CDR1 and CDR2 (germline): SEHNR, FQNEAQ (reference sequence). CDR3 residues: CASSLGVLGHTLVNEKLYF. DNA for the CDR3: TGTGCCAGCAGCTTAGGTGTTCTGGGCCATACACTGGTGAATGAAAAACTGTATTTT.

This clonotype has just a few counts. The chain combines TRBV2 with TRBJ1-2, with 8 bases aligning to TRBD1. The ends lost 1 base at V and 4 bases at J; junction bases unmatched: 2. Looked up from germline, CDR1 is SNHLY and CDR2 is FYNNEI. The CDR3 is 14 amino acids. As DNA, the CDR3 is TGTGCCAGCAGTGAAGGGGACAGGCTCTATGGCTACACCTTC. This gives the protein CASSEGDRLYGYTF. Drawing the rest from reference TRBV2 and TRBJ1-2, the complete variable domain is EPEVTQTPSHQVTQMGQEVILRCVPISNHLYFYWYRQILGQKVEFLVSFYNNEISEKSEIFDDQFSVERPDGSNFTLKIRSTKLEDSAMYFCASSEGDRLYGYTFGSGTRLTVV.